This T cell receptor (beta chain) was observed in a study of blood T cell repertoires in COVID-19 (dated by TCRdb to between 2020 and 2021). Background on the whole study: Collaborator samples came from the United States, Italy and Spain and covered acute and convalescent phases of COVID-19. The samples were drawn from the first 160 participants of the ongoing ImmuneRACE study and from 1,254 subjects provided by 6 global collaborators. Where available, HLA class I and class II types were obtained from metadata supplied by the sample provider rather than from assay-based typing. Sample metadata almost always included a de-identified subject ID, COVID-19 status, age in years and sex. The material from the prospective study consisted of cDNA or gDNA derived from T cells, B-cell-depleted T cells, or PBMCs. The repertoires were released in a freely available public database intended as a resource for research on the immune response to SARS-CoV-2. The dataset comprised deeply sampled blood TCRbeta repertoires from subjects exposed to, actively infected with, or recovered from COVID-19. The full study reports these points: Clinical and demographic metadata were provided uncurated, with the amount varying by source and participant.

Each collaborating institution followed its own protocols to collect whole blood in K2EDTA tubes. For TCRbeta analysis, collaborators shipped samples as frozen whole blood, isolated PBMCs, or DNA extracted from either of those sample types. Trimming costs V 5 bases and J 6 bases, and their ends lie 8 bases apart. The germline V gene yields MNHEY for CDR1 and SVGAGI for CDR2. Including the terminal cysteine and phenylalanine, the CDR3 comprises 12 residues. The entry retains the CDR3 DNA only, 36 bases that are in frame from base 1. About this clone itself: Its antigen remains unidentified. No much larger clone exists at a distance of one base, and base qualities are not known.

TCRbeta CDR3 regions were amplified from genomic DNA using the immunoSEQ Assay, a bias-controlled multiplex PCR. The authors processed their data as follows. The number of nucleated cells in each sample was estimated from the amplification of reference gene primers within the assay. To quantify the absolute abundance of each unique TCRbeta CDR3 rearrangement, sequence reads were collapsed and filtered. For each sample, productive Simpson clonality was calculated as the square root of Simpson's diversity index over productive rearrangements. In its TCRdb copy, this immuneACCESS table keeps in-frame sequences only and misses some clones. Where compared with another copy, unresolved V genes explain less than half of these, and the others have no known cause. That table is the source of V, J and clone size, and D and trimming were worked out from the DNA. The sample has under 130,000 clones on record, 84% of them singletons. Together, the top ten hold over 10% of the sample.

This chain joins TRBV6-5 to TRBJ1-5, with the D gene too uncertain to name. This TCR was recovered from a human donor in a cohort sampled during active or convalescent COVID-19. Sequencing was carried out using peripheral blood. CDR3 region: CASSPTGQPQHF. Here is the DNA: TGTGCCAGCAGTCCAACCGGTCAGCCCCAGCATTTT.